A single TCR beta chain is shown here with its context. Its antigen is as yet unknown. The CDR3 length is 14 residues. The V end was cut by 2 bases, the J end by 3 bases, with 11 bases between. Germline loops: CDR1 SGHVS, CDR2 FNYEAQ. An Oncomine TCR Beta short-read assay was used to sequence the DNA from cultured CD4+ T cells. DNA came from CD4+ T cells after culture. TCRdb reanalysed the PCR reads using MiXCR and keeps one entry per CDR3 protein. This sample carries approximately 18,000 distinct CDR3 sequences, around 80% of them seen once, and the ten largest clones take 17%. Treatment indicated: 10-day PBMC culture with coronavirus spike peptide pools or control peptides (ViraFEST assay). This sample is drawn from a study of vaccination and CD4 T cells after COVID-19. Background on the study: Post-COVID samples had a sampling time that fell a median around 93 days after diagnosis (range 35 to 161). The post-vaccine samples came a median roughly 72 days after dose two (range 14 to 241).

The chain has TRBV7-6 and TRBJ2-7, with unresolved D. The sample here was CD4+ T cells from blood, cultured in vitro, taken after SARS-CoV-2 vaccination. The sequence derives from a human donor who received a COVID-19 vaccine. CDR3: CASSLRARDYEQYF. CDR3 sequence (DNA): TGTGCCAGCAGCTTAAGGGCTAGGGACTACGAGCAGTACTTC.